This TCR beta chain was profiled in a study of CD8 T cells in ankylosing spondylitis (dated by TCRdb to about 2017). Turning to the overall study: The study profiled T cell receptor beta repertoires in healthy donors and ankylosing spondylitis patients to find disease-linked TCR variants. The whole study cohort included over 85 healthy donors and over 20 ankylosing spondylitis patients. Peripheral blood was sampled, and synovial fluid was additionally collected from ankylosing spondylitis patients. Results the study describes overall, beyond this receptor: A TCR beta motif of seven or eight highly homologous amino acid variants appeared characteristic of blood from ankylosing spondylitis patients. In peripheral blood, the disease-linked clones were found at relatively low frequencies and had a CD8+ phenotype. Some motif variants were previously reported in synovial fluid and blood of reactive arthritis patients, suggesting common disease-initiation mechanisms. Significant enrichment of the disease-linked clones was reported in matched synovial fluid samples from ankylosing spondylitis patients.

A note on this clonotype: The antigen it binds to is not known. The record has no base qualities; no much larger clone is one base away.

Instrument on record: Illumina HiSeq 2500. Quantitative 5'-RACE with molecular barcodes was the method used to prepare the TCR beta libraries. In the original analysis: To identify disease-linked TCR variants, a new computational method was used, one built on a probabilistic model of VDJ rearrangement. TCRdb trimmed the raw reads at Q25, called clones with MiXCR and kept productive beta chains. Each CDR3 protein gets just one entry, which takes the most common genes and DNA from the rows behind it. What appears here as the V and J calls and clone size reflects TCRdb's work, not the paper's. Recorded for this sample are 700,000 to 850,000 distinct CDR3 sequences; 10% to 15% of them occurred a single time. Less than 0.65% of the sample comes from the top ten. Per the germline V gene (reference sequence), DFQATT is the CDR1 and SNEGSKA is the CDR2. Here V drops 6 bases and J drops 0 bases, and the junction holds 13 bases not matched to any gene. From cysteine to phenylalanine, the CDR3 is 17 amino acids long. The read is trimmed to its CDR3 DNA, 51 bases read in frame from base 1.

This TCR came from a male donor with ankylosing spondylitis. The sequenced sample consisted of blood, either unsorted or a sorted T cell fraction (not recorded which). Here the chain combines TRBV20-1 and TRBJ2-4, with 8 middle bases fitting TRBD1. The DNA sequence reads TGCAGTGCGTCAGGGGGCATAGGGGTCGTAGCCAAAAACATTCAGTACTTC. It is translated as CSASGGIGVVAKNIQYF.